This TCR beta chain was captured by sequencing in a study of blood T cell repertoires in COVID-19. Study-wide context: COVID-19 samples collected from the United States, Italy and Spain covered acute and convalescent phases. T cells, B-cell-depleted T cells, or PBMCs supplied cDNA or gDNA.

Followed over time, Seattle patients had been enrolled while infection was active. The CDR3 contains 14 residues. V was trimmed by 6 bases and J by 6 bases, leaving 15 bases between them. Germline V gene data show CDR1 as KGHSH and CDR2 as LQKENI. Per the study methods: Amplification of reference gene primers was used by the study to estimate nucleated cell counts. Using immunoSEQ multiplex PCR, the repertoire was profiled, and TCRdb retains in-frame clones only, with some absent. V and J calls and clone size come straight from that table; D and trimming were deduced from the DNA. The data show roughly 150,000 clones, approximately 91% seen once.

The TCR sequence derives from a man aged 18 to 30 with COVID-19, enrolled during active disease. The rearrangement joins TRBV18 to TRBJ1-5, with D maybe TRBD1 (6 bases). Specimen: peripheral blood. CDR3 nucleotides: TGTGCCAGCTCGGAAGGACAGTTGATTCAGCCCCAGCATTTT. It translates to CASSEGQLIQPQHF.